This is a list of T cell receptor beta chains from one sample in a study of shared clonotypes between healthy human individuals. Produced via immunoSEQ multiplex PCR; TCRdb's table is partial and in-frame only. This table holds about 2,100,000 clones, more than 85% found once. The specimen sequenced was naive CD8+ T cells from PBMCs. The receptor set was obtained from a young man in good health. Some clones in this sample may be carry-over from other donors' samples. Both conserved end residues are part of each CDR3. A D gene is named only where the DNA matches it firmly. Not all rows give a size; the values are once, few, many and, for expanded clones, a class.

d_call	clone_size	v_call	j_call	cdr3_nt	cdr3_aa
NA	NA	TRBV4-1	TRBJ2-7	TGCGCCAGCAGCCAAGATCGGCAGGGAAGAGAGCAGTACTTC	CASSQDRQGREQYF
TRBD1	NA	TRBV19	TRBJ2-5	TGTGCCAGTAGTAAAAGACAGGGGTCTATGGCCCAGTACTTC	CASSKRQGSMAQYF
NA	NA	TRBV19	TRBJ2-3	TGTGCCAGTAGTATAGGGGCGGCAGATACGCAGTATTTT	CASSIGAADTQYF
NA	NA	TRBV6-5	TRBJ1-4	TGTGCCAGCAGTTACTCCTCGACCGGAAATGAAAAACTGTTTTTT	CASSYSSTGNEKLFF
NA	once	TRBV9	TRBJ2-1	TGTGCCAGCAGCGTAGCGCGGCACAATGAGCAGTTCTTC	CASSVARHNEQFF
NA	NA	TRBV14	TRBJ2-7	TGTGCCAGCAGCCAAGAAAACGGGCTTGAGCAGTACTTC	CASSQENGLEQYF
NA	NA	TRBV27	TRBJ2-5	TGTGCCAGCAGTTTACTCGCGTCGGGTGGGGAAGAGACCCAGTACTTC	CASSLLASGGEETQYF
TRBD1	NA	TRBV7-9	TRBJ2-3	TGTGCCAGCAACCCAGCCGCAGGGGGCGCAGATACGCAGTATTTT	CASNPAAGGADTQYF
NA	NA	TRBV5-1	TRBJ2-1	TGCGCCAGCAGCTTGGGAGTCCCCAATGAGCAGTTCTTC	CASSLGVPNEQFF
NA	NA	TRBV27	TRBJ2-3	TGTGCCAGCGGAGATACAGGCCGGCCCAGCACAGATACGCAGTATTTT	CASGDTGRPSTDTQYF
TRBD1	NA	TRBV2	TRBJ2-7	TGTGCCAGCAGACCCGCGATGGACAGGGATACCCCCAAGCAGTACTTC	CASRPAMDRDTPKQYF
TRBD1	NA	TRBV6-4	TRBJ2-3	TGTGCCAGCAGTGACGGCAGGGGGCCCACAGATACGCAGTATTTT	CASSDGRGPTDTQYF